Listed below are T cell receptor beta chains from one sample, sequenced in a study of cytomegalovirus exposure and HLA in healthy donors. Produced via immunoSEQ multiplex PCR; TCRdb's table is partial and in-frame only. This sample carries over 90,000 clones, around 79% of them seen once, and the ten largest clones take approximately 4.3%. The sequenced sample consisted of PBMCs. Receptor source: a man between 45 and 60 years old in good health and CMV-seropositive. Each CDR3 is given with its conserved first and last residue. D genes are given only for firm matches. The size field is filled for only some rows; it gives once, few, many or a size class.

j_call d_call cdr3_length clone_size v_call cdr3_aa cdr3_nt
TRBJ1-2 TRBD1 14 - TRBV9 CASSDPGTGDGYTF TGTGCCAGCAGCGACCCCGGGACAGGGGATGGCTACACCTTC
TRBJ1-1 - 14 - TRBV6-1 CASSPRMINTEAFF TGTGCCAGCAGCCCCAGGATGATTAACACTGAAGCTTTCTTT
TRBJ2-7 - 12 once TRBV30 CAWSGGPYEQYF TGTGCCTGGAGTGGGGGCCCCTACGAGCAGTACTTC
TRBJ1-2 - 13 - TRBV12-5 CASGSGTTYGYTF TGTGCTAGTGGTTCGGGGACAACCTATGGCTACACCTTC
TRBJ1-3 TRBD1 16 - TRBV5-1 CASSLGQGLSGNTIYF TGCGCCAGCAGCTTGGGACAGGGACTTTCGGGAAACACCATATATTTT
TRBJ1-4 TRBD1 15 few TRBV13 CASSFGGTENEKLFF TGTGCCAGCAGCTTCGGAGGGACAGAAAATGAAAAACTGTTTTTT
TRBJ2-2 TRBD2 14 - TRBV7-9 CASSFAGAPGELFF TGTGCCAGCAGCTTTGCGGGAGCCCCCGGGGAGCTGTTTTTT
TRBJ1-5 TRBD1 18 - TRBV28 CASSARPGQGAIIRPQHF TGTGCCAGCAGCGCCCGACCGGGACAGGGGGCCATTATACGGCCCCAGCATTTT
TRBJ2-1 TRBD2 16 few TRBV18 CASSPPRTSSYNEQFF TGTGCCAGCTCACCGCCGCGGACTAGCTCCTACAATGAGCAGTTCTTC
TRBJ1-5 - 15 - TRBV30 CAWSKGATGNQPQHF TGTGCCTGGAGTAAAGGGGCCACGGGCAATCAGCCCCAGCATTTT
TRBJ1-1 - 13 once TRBV10-1 CASSERGGAEAFF TGCGCCAGCAGTGAGCGGGGAGGGGCTGAAGCTTTCTTT
TRBJ2-5 TRBD1 15 - TRBV28 CASSSAGTGGREQYF TGTGCCAGCAGTTCCGCCGGGACAGGGGGCCGGGAGCAGTACTTC
TRBJ2-1 TRBD2 19 - TRBV27 CASSLRLKHRTSGYNEQFF TGTGCCAGCAGTTTACGCCTAAAACACCGGACTAGCGGCTACAATGAGCAGTTCTTC
TRBJ2-3 - 16 - TRBV2 CASSEGGRALADTQYF TGTGCCAGCAGTGAAGGCGGGCGGGCCCTCGCAGATACGCAGTATTTT
TRBJ1-1 - 13 - TRBV30 CAWSGQGNTEAFF TGTGCCTGGAGTGGCCAGGGGAACACTGAAGCTTTCTTT
TRBJ2-1 TRBD2 16 - TRBV9 CASSAIGTSRDNEQFF TGTGCCAGCAGCGCAATAGGGACTAGTCGGGACAATGAGCAGTTCTTC